This T cell receptor (beta chain) was sequenced for a study of spatial heterogeneity in lung cancer. Study-level points and caveats: Counts that tracked tumor mutation counts were those of expanded intratumoral alpha and beta TCRs.

This clonotype qualifies as medium-sized. Its antigen is not known. This beta chain is an off-target read within a library intended for alpha chains, so its frequency means little. Time point meaning: sample taken at primary tumor resection. Unsorted whole RNA of tumor, nontumor lung or frozen PBMC was sequenced. TCRdb itself ran the 5' RACE reads through MiXCR, one entry per CDR3 protein. The sample consists of roughly 18,000 distinct CDR3 sequences, roughly 10% of them appearing once. Per germline, CDR1 WNHNN and CDR2 SYGVQD (reference sequence). Trimming took off 0 bases at V and 0 bases at J, with 10 bases between the two ends. This CDR3 is built from 16 residues.

This sample comprised lung tumor tissue, obtained at surgery. This rearrangement joins TRBV10-1 to TRBJ2-3; no definite D call. This sequence originates from a female donor with early-stage non-small cell lung cancer. The CDR3 is CASSESMGQSTDTQYF. Here the CDR3 DNA reads TGCGCCAGCAGTGAGTCGATGGGCCAAAGCACAGATACGCAGTATTTT.